This TCR beta chain was retrieved from a study of T-cell memory formation after mild COVID-19. Study-wide findings and caveats: Second-wave clones that peaked on day 37 lacked confirmed SARS-CoV-2 specificity. Among clones contracting day 15 to 85, CD4/CD8 was balanced, whereas later expanders leaned CD4+.

This clonotype appeared a few times. Its cognate antigen is unknown. Unmatched junction bases numbered 10, after V lost 5 bases and J lost 10 bases. The CDR3 length is 16 residues. Germline CDR1 reads MNHEY; CDR2 reads SMNVEV (reference sequence). UMIs and sample barcodes were carried by the TCR alpha and TCR beta cDNA libraries that 5'RACE produced using constant-segment primers. From the 5' RACE reads, TCRdb called clonotypes with MiXCR, one entry per CDR3 protein. The sample records under 60,000 distinct CDR3 sequences, roughly a tenth being singletons. This chain connects TRBV27 to TRBJ1-6; 11 bases are a match to TRBD1. Sequencing was performed on PBMCs or a T cell subset sorted from them (not recorded which). This clonotype was obtained from an adult woman who had mild COVID-19 (a few samples of this study predate the infection). Cell type and time point are not known. In nucleotides, the CDR3 is TGTGCCAGCAGTGGGCCGGACAGGGGGCTATTATCACCCCTCCACTTT. Its translation: CASSGPDRGLLSPLHF.